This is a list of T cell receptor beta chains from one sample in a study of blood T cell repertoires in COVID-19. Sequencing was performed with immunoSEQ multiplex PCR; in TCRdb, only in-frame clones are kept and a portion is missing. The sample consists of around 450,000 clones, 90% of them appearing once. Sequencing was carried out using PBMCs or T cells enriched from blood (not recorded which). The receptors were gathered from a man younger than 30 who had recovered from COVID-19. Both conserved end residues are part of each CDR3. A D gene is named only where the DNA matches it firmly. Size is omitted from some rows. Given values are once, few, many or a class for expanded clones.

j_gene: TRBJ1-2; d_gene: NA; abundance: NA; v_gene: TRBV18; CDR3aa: CASSPQGINGYTF; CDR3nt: TGTGCCAGCTCACCCCAGGGGATTAACGGCTACACCTTC
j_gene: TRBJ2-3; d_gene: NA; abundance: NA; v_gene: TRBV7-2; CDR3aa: CASSLGEEDTQYF; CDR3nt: TGTGCCAGCAGCTTAGGAGAGGAAGATACGCAGTATTTT
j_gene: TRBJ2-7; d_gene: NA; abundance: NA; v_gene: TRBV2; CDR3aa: CASSEDRTYEQYF; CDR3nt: TGTGCCAGCAGTGAAGACAGGACCTACGAGCAGTACTTC
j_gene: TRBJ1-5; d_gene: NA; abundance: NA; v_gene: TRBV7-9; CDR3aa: CASSGDKNQPQHF; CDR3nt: TGTGCCAGCAGCGGGGACAAGAATCAGCCCCAGCATTTT
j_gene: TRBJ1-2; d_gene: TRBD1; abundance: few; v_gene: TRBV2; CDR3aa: CASSQTGDYGYTF; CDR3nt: TGTGCCAGCAGCCAAACAGGGGACTATGGCTACACCTTC
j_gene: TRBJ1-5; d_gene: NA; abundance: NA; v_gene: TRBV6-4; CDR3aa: CASSDSIRGGVSSNQPQHF; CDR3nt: TGTGCCAGCAGTGACTCGATCAGGGGTGGGGTCTCTAGCAATCAGCCCCAGCATTTT
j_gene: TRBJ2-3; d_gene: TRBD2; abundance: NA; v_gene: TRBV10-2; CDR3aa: CASSDPAGGPGTQYF; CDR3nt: TGCGCCAGCAGTGATCCAGCGGGGGGGCCTGGTACGCAGTATTTT
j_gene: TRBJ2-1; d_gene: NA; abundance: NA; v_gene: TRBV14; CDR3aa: CASSPNRVHEQFF; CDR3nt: TGTGCCAGCAGCCCTAACAGGGTGCATGAGCAGTTCTTC
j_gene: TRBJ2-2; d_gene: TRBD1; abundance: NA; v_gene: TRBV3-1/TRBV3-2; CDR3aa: CASSSIGQGAGELFF; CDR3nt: TGTGCCAGCAGCTCGATTGGACAGGGGGCCGGGGAGCTGTTTTTT
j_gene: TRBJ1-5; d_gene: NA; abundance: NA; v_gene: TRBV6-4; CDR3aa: CASTRTGKYSNQPQHF; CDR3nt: TGTGCCAGCACAAGAACGGGGAAATATAGCAATCAGCCCCAGCATTTT
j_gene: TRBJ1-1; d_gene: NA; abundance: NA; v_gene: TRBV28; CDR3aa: CASTPEGGRGGTEAFF; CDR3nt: TGTGCCAGCACCCCCGAGGGGGGGAGAGGGGGTACTGAAGCTTTCTTT
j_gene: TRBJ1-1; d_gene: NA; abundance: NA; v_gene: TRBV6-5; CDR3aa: CASTIRENTEAFF; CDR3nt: TGTGCCAGCACTATACGGGAGAACACTGAAGCTTTCTTT
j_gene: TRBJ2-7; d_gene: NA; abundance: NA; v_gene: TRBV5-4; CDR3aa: CASSLSDSGEQYF; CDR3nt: TGTGCCAGCAGCTTGTCCGACAGTGGCGAGCAGTACTTC
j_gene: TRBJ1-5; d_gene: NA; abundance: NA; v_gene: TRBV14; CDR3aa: CASSPSSGPQHF; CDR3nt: TGTGCCAGCAGCCCTTCGTCGGGGCCCCAGCATTTT
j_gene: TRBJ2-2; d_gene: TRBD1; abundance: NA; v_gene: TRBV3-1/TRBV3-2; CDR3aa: CASSRTDRGGTGELFF; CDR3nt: TGTGCCAGCAGCCGAACGGACAGGGGTGGGACCGGGGAGCTGTTTTTT
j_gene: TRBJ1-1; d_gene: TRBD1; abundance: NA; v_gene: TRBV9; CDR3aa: CASSVGRGLWKNTEAFF; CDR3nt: TGTGCCAGCAGCGTGGGCAGGGGGCTTTGGAAGAACACTGAAGCTTTCTTT
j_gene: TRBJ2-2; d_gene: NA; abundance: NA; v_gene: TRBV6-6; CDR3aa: CASSYNHRAKVGELFF; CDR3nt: TGTGCCAGCAGTTATAATCACAGGGCAAAGGTCGGGGAGCTGTTTTTT
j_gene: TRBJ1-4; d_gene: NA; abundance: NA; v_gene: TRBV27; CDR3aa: CASSFWQDHEKLFF; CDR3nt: TGTGCCAGCAGTTTCTGGCAGGATCATGAAAAACTGTTTTTT
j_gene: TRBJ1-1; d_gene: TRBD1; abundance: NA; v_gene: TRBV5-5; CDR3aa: CASSFLPDRGRGTEAFF; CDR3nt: TGTGCCAGCAGCTTCTTACCCGACAGGGGGAGAGGGACTGAAGCTTTCTTT